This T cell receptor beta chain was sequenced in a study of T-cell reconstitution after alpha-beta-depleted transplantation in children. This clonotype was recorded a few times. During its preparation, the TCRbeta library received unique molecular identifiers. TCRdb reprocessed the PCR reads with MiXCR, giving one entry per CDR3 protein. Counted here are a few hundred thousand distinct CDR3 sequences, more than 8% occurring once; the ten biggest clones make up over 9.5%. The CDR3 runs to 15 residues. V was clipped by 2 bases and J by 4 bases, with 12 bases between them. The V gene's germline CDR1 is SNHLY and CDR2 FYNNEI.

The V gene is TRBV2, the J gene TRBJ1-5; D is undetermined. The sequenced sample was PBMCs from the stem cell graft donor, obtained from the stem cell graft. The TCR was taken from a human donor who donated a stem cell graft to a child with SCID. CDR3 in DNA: TGTGCCAGCAGTGAACGCGTCGGGGAAAATCAGCCCCAGCATTTT. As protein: CASSERVGENQPQHF.